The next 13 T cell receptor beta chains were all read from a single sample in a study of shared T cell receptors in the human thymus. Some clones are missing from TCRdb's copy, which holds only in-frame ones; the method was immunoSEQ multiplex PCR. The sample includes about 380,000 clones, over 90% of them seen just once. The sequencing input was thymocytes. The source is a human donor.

As DNA, the CDR3 is TGTGCCACCAGCAGAGAGCCCGATTTAATGTGGGGGCGAGACTACGAGCAGTACTTC. This translates into CATSREPDLMWGRDYEQYF. The chain employs TRBV15 and TRBJ2-7; weak D call: TRBD1 (6 bases). Trimming left V 0 bases short and J 3 bases short, with 24 bases between. There are 19 residues in the CDR3. Germline loops: CDR1 LNHNV, CDR2 YYDKDF (reference sequence).

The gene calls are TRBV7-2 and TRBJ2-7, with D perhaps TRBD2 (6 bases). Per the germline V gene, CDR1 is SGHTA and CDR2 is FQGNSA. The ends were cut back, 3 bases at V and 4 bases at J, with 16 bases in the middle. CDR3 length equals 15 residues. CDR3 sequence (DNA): TGTGCCAGCAGCTTTAGCGAGGAGGGGAGGTACGAGCAGTACTTC. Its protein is CASSFSEEGRYEQYF.

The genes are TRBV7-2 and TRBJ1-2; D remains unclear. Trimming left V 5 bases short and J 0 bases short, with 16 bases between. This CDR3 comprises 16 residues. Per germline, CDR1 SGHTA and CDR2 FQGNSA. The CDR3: CASSLNGRGPNYGYTF. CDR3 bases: TGTGCCAGCAGCCTGAACGGACGCGGTCCTAACTATGGCTACACCTTC.

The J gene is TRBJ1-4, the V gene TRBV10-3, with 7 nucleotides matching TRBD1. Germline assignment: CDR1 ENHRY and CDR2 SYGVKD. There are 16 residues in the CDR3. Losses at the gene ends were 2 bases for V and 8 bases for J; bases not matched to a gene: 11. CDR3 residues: CAISEAQGLVMEKLFF. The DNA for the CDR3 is TGTGCCATCAGTGAGGCACAGGGGTTGGTTATGGAAAAACTGTTTTTT.

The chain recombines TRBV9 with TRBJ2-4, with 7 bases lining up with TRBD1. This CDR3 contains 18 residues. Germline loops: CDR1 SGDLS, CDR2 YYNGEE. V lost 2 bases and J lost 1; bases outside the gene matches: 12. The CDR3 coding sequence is TGTGCCAGCAGCGTTGCGCTTCAGGGGGATGGGGCCAAAAACATTCAGTACTTC. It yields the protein CASSVALQGDGAKNIQYF.

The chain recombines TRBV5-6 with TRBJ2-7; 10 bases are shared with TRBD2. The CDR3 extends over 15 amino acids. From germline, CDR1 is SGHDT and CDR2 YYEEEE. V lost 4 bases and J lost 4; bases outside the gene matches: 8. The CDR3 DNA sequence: TGTGCCAGCAGCCCGAGGACTAGCGGAGGGTACGAGCAGTACTTC. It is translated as CASSPRTSGGYEQYF.

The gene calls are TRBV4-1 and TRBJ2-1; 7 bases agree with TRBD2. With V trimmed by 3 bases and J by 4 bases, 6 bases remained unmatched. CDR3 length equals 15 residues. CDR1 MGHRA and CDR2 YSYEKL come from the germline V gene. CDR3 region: CASSQTGGLYNEQFF. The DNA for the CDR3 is TGCGCCAGCAGCCAGACGGGAGGCCTTTACAATGAGCAGTTCTTC.

The DNA of the CDR3 is TGTGCCAGCAGTACCTCGGGACTAGGGGATGAGCAGTTCTTC. This codes for CASSTSGLGDEQFF. The chain recombines TRBV28 with TRBJ2-1; 8 bases are a match to TRBD2. The V and J ends lost 5 bases and 8 bases, in that order; junction bases with no gene match: 8. Germline-derived CDR1 and CDR2 are MDHEN and SYDVKM. The CDR3 length is 14 residues.

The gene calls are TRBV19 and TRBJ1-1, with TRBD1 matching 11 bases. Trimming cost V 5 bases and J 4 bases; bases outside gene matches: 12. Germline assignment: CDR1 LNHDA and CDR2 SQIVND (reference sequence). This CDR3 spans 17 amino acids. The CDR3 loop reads CASSPSGQGGLSTEAFF. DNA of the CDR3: TGTGCCAGTAGTCCCTCGGGACAGGGGGGCCTGTCCACTGAAGCTTTCTTT.

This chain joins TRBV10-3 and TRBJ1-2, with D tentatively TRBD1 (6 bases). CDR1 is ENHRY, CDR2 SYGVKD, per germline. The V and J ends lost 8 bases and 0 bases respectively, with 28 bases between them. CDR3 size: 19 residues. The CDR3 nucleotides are TGTGCCATCTCTCGTCCCTGGGGCCGAAAACAGGGTACTAACTATGGCTACACCTTC. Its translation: CAISRPWGRKQGTNYGYTF.

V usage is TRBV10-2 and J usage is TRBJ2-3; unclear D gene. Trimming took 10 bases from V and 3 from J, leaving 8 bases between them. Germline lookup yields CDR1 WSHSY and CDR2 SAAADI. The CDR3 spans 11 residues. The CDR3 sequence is CATIATDTQYF. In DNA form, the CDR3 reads TGCGCCACCATAGCAACAGATACGCAGTATTTT.

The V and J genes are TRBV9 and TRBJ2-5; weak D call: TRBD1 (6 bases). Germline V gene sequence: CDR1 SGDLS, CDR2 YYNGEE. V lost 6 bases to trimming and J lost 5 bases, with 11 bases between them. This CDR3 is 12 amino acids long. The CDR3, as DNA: TGTGCCAGCACCAGGACAGAGGAGACCCAGTACTTC. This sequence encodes CASTRTEETQYF.

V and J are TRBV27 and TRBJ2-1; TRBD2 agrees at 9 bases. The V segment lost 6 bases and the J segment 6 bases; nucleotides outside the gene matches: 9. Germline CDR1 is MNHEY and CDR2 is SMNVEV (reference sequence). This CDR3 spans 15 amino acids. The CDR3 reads CASRGREGSFNEQFF. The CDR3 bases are TGTGCCAGCAGGGGGCGGGAGGGCAGTTTCAATGAGCAGTTCTTC.